These 7 T cell receptor beta chains were all obtained from the same sample, sequenced in a study of response to subunit inactivated influenza vaccine listed by TCRdb under 2018. Taken with the paper, the label for time point translates to: approximately 40 days after influenza vaccine administration. Libraries were built with RT-PCR. These reads were obtained on an Illumina HiSeq 2500. The public reads were run again by TCRdb, first through fastp at Q25 and then through MiXCR, and only productive beta chains were kept. Rows merge per CDR3 protein into single entries with the most common DNA and genes. This sample gives about 530,000 distinct CDR3 sequences in total; approximately 12% of them show up just once. The ten biggest clones cover around 14% of the sample. The sample consisted of PBMCs from blood, taken roughly 6 weeks after vaccination. The receptor source for this set is a man aged 45-60 years who received an inactivated influenza vaccine. Donor details come from another sample of the same person, matched by shared clones.

This chain links TRBV10-3 with TRBJ2-7; 9 bases match TRBD1. The CDR3 is 20 residues long. Looked up from germline, CDR1 is ENHRY and CDR2 is SYGVKD. V dropped 3 bases and J dropped 4; count of bases not matched to a gene: 22. The chain's CDR3 is CAISDRTPRTGDVIRYEQYF. CDR3 DNA sequence: TGTGCCATCAGTGACCGAACCCCCAGGACAGGGGACGTAATACGATACGAGCAGTACTTC.

This clonotype was observed a few times. The chain recombines TRBV4-3 with TRBJ1-2; no reliable D call. Trimming removed 1 base from V and 13 bases from J, with 10 bases in between. Germline V gene sequence: CDR1 LGHNA, CDR2 YSLEER. The CDR3 loop spans 11 amino acids. CDR3: CASSQGDRFTF. The DNA of the CDR3 is TGCGCCAGCAGCCAAGGAGATCGGTTCACCTTC.

This clonotype was seen a handful of times. The chain employs TRBV10-3 and TRBJ2-3; no definite D call. Trimming pared 3 bases from V and 7 bases from J, leaving 11 bases between. The germline CDR1 and CDR2 sequences are ENHRY and SYGVKD. The CDR3 runs 13 residues. CDR3: CAISELGRNTQYF. Here the CDR3 DNA reads TGTGCCATCAGTGAATTGGGCAGGAATACGCAGTATTTT.

The chain has TRBV7-9 and TRBJ2-2; no clear D gene. Germline CDR1 reads SEHNR; CDR2 reads FQNEAQ (reference sequence). The V end lost 2 bases, the J end lost 1 base, and 8 bases lay between the germline ends. The length of the CDR3 is 15 residues. The CDR3 sequence: CASSLLKGNTGELFF. CDR3 sequence (DNA): TGTGCCAGCAGCTTACTCAAAGGGAACACCGGGGAGCTGTTTTTT.

This clonotype has a handful of counts. The chain carries TRBV24-1 and TRBJ1-2, with D uncertain. Germline lookup yields CDR1 KGHDR and CDR2 SFDVKD. The CDR3 runs 13 residues. V lost 5 bases, J lost 4 bases, and 10 bases lay in between. The CDR3 protein is CATSGGDGYGYTF. CDR3 DNA sequence: TGTGCCACCAGTGGAGGCGATGGCTATGGCTACACCTTC.

This clonotype was counted only a few times. J is TRBJ2-3 and V is TRBV9; no reliable D call. CDR1 is SGDLS, CDR2 YYNGEE, per germline. The CDR3 contains 14 residues. The V and J ends lost 7 bases and 3 bases respectively, with 15 bases between them. CDR3 coding DNA: TGTGCCAGCGGAACGGGTATGGGGACAGATACGCAGTATTTT. Residues: CASGTGMGTDTQYF.

This clonotype was recorded at least ten times. This sequence joins TRBV24-1 and TRBJ2-3; the match to TRBD2 covers 11 bases. The CDR3 contains 14 residues. Germline trimming cut 3 bases from V and 11 bases from J; bases unmatched to any gene: 6. Per germline, CDR1 KGHDR and CDR2 SFDVKD. In DNA form, the CDR3 reads TGTGCCACCAGTGATACGCTAGCGGGGGGAGTGCAGTATTTT. Translating gives CATSDTLAGGVQYF.